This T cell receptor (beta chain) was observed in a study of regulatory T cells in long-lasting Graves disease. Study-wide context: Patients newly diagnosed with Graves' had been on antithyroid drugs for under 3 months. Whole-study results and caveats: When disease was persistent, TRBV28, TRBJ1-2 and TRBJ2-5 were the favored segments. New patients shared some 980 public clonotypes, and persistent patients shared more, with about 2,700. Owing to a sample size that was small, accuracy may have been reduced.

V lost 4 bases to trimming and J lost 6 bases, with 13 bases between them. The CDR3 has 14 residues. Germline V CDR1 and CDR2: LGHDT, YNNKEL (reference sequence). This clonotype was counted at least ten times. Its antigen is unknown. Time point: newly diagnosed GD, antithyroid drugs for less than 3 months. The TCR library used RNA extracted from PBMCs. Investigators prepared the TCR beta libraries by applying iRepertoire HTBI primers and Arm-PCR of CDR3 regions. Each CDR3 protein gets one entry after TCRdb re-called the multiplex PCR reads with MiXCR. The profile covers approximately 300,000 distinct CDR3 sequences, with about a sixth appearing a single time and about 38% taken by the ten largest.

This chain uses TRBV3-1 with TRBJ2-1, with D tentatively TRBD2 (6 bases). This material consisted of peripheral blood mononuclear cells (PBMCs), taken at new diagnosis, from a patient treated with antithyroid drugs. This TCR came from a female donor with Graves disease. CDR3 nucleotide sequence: TGTGCCAGCAGCCGGACTACTCTGAGCAATGAGCAGTTCTTC. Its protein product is CASSRTTLSNEQFF.